This passage covers 14 T cell receptor beta chains from one sample sequenced in a study of blood T cell repertoires in COVID-19. Clones were read by immunoSEQ multiplex PCR, and TCRdb kept only the in-frame ones, dropping some. The sample records approximately 120,000 clones, roughly four fifths being singletons. Sample: peripheral blood. The source is a young man with COVID-19, enrolled during active disease.

The V gene is TRBV6-5, the J gene TRBJ2-1; TRBD2 matches 7 bases. The CDR3 loop spans 14 amino acids. Trimming removed 10 bases from V and 6 bases from J; junction bases left unmatched: 12. Germline CDR1 reads MNHEY; CDR2 reads SVGAGI. In DNA form, the CDR3 reads TGTGCCACGGTATTAGCGGGTGAGTCCAATGAGCAGTTCTTC. It encodes CATVLAGESNEQFF.

The V gene is TRBV10-3, the J gene TRBJ2-7; TRBD2 matches at 7 bases. CDR1 and CDR2 (germline): ENHRY, SYGVKD. The V gene end was trimmed by 5 bases and the J gene end by 3 bases; junction bases not matched to a gene: 10. CDR3 size: 15 residues. In DNA, the CDR3 is TGTGCCATCAGTAAACAAGCGGGGACTTTCTACGAGCAGTACTTC. It translates to CAISKQAGTFYEQYF.

The chain recombines TRBV6-5 with TRBJ2-5; D might be TRBD1 (5 bases). CDR3 size: 15 residues. Trimming removed 0 bases at V and 5 bases at J, with 13 bases between. Looked up from germline, CDR1 is MNHEY and CDR2 is SVGAGI. The CDR3 here is CASSYSRGSGETQYF. The CDR3 DNA follows: TGTGCCAGCAGTTACTCTAGGGGATCAGGGGAGACCCAGTACTTC.

The genes are TRBV7-9 and TRBJ1-1; D may be TRBD1 (6 bases). This CDR3 spans 17 amino acids. The germline V and J ends were trimmed by 5 bases and 3 bases, with 22 bases remaining between them. Germline V gene data show CDR1 as SEHNR and CDR2 as FQNEAQ (reference sequence). CDR3: CASSPHRVQGGDTEAFF. CDR3 bases: TGTGCCAGCAGCCCTCATCGCGTACAGGGCGGAGACACTGAAGCTTTCTTT. The entire variable domain, with the rest obtained from reference TRBV7-9 and TRBJ1-1, is as follows: DTGVSQNPRHKITKRGQNVTFRCDPISEHNRLYWYRQTLGQGPEFLTYFQNEAQLEKSRLLSDRFSAERPKGSFSTLEIQRTEQGDSAMYLCASSPHRVQGGDTEAFFGQGTRLTVV.

This clone was counted a single time. The rearrangement links TRBV11-2 to TRBJ2-7; 10 bases are shared with TRBD2. CDR3 size: 16 residues. Per germline, CDR1 SGHAT and CDR2 FQNNGV. V lost 4 bases and J lost 1; bases outside the gene matches: 7. In DNA, the CDR3 is TGTGCCAGCAGCTCGCCTACTAGCGGGAATTCCTACGAGCAGTACTTC. Encoded protein: CASSSPTSGNSYEQYF.

This clone was seen a handful of times. This sequence joins TRBV5-1 and TRBJ2-7, with 9 bases that match TRBD1. V lost 0 bases to trimming and J lost 5 bases; unmatched junction nucleotides: 3. The CDR3 is made up of 14 amino acids. Per germline, CDR1 SGHRS and CDR2 YFSETQ. The CDR3 is CASSLAGQGDEQYF. In DNA, the CDR3 is TGCGCCAGCAGCTTGGCGGGACAGGGCGACGAGCAGTACTTC.

The chain uses TRBV30 and TRBJ1-6; D perhaps matches TRBD1 (5 bases). The CDR3 covers 14 residues. Trimming shortened V by 5 bases and J by 6 bases, and 14 bases separated the two germline ends. Germline assignment: CDR1 GTSNPN and CDR2 SVGIG (reference sequence). In DNA form, the CDR3 reads TGTGCCTGGGGCCGACAGAGAACTAATTCACCCCTCCACTTT. This codes for CAWGRQRTNSPLHF.

The gene calls are TRBV7-2 and TRBJ2-3, with 8 bases identical to TRBD1. J was trimmed by 7 bases and V by 5 bases; bases with no gene match: 14. Germline values: CDR1 SGHTA, CDR2 FQGNSA. CDR3 length: 16 amino acids. For the CDR3, the DNA is TGTGCCAGCAGCCTATCTTCGGGACAGGTCTCCCATACGCAGTATTTT. Encoded protein: CASSLSSGQVSHTQYF.

The chain combines TRBV10-3 with TRBJ1-2, with TRBD1 as a possible D gene (5 bases). Germline loops: CDR1 ENHRY, CDR2 SYGVKD. This CDR3 spans 14 amino acids. The V end lost 9 bases, the J end lost 8 bases, and 22 bases lay between the germline ends. This chain's CDR3 is CAIGTDSVTEGYTF. The CDR3 nucleotides are TGTGCCATTGGGACTGACTCGGTGACCGAGGGCTACACCTTC.

This clone was observed once. This chain links TRBV11-3 with TRBJ2-1; 8 bases match TRBD1. Trimming at V came to 1 base and at J to 5 bases, leaving 4 bases not matched to a gene. The germline CDR1 and CDR2 sequences are SGHNT and YENEEA. The length of the CDR3 is 15 residues. CDR3 nucleotides: TGTGCCAGCAGCTTAGTCGGACAGGGTAACAATGAGCAGTTCTTC. Its translation is CASSLVGQGNNEQFF.

The genes are TRBV30 and TRBJ1-1, with D unclear. With 1 base removed from V and 6 bases from J, the gap between germline ends came to 15 bases. The germline CDR1 and CDR2 sequences are GTSNPN and SVGIG (reference sequence). The CDR3 loop spans 14 amino acids. The CDR3 region is CAWSDGLAGAEAFF. DNA for the CDR3: TGTGCCTGGAGTGACGGGCTAGCGGGCGCTGAAGCTTTCTTT.

This chain connects TRBV11-2 to TRBJ2-5; D may be TRBD2 (6 bases). This CDR3 is 17 amino acids long. Trimming removed 5 bases at V and 0 bases at J, with 19 bases between. CDR1 is SGHAT and CDR2 is FQNNGV in the germline V gene. CDR3 sequence reads: CASSKTGDPMYQETQYF. As DNA, the CDR3 is TGTGCCAGCAGCAAAACGGGGGACCCAATGTACCAAGAGACCCAGTACTTC.

This clone was seen a handful of times. This rearrangement joins TRBV7-2 to TRBJ2-1; 11 bases match TRBD2. CDR3 length: 18 residues. Unmatched junction bases numbered 10, after V lost 3 bases and J lost 3 bases. Germline V CDR1 and CDR2: SGHTA, FQGNSA. CDR3 coding DNA: TGTGCCAGCAGCTTTACCTGGACTAGCGGGCCTGGCTACAATGAGCAGTTCTTC. Protein: CASSFTWTSGPGYNEQFF.

Remarks on this clone: Other DNA sequences from this sample encode an identical CDR3 as well. The chain joins TRBV27 to TRBJ1-1; D not resolved. The CDR3 totals 13 residues. V lost 2 bases, J lost 4 bases, and 8 bases lay in between. In germline, CDR1 is MNHEY, CDR2 SMNVEV (reference sequence). CDR3 amino acids: CASSLDRGTEAFF. As DNA, the CDR3 is TGTGCCAGCAGTTTAGACCGGGGCACTGAAGCTTTCTTT.